The rows below give T cell receptor beta chains drawn from one sample of a study of shared clonotypes between healthy human individuals. Data came from immunoSEQ multiplex PCR; TCRdb stores just in-frame clones and leaves some out. This sample has fewer than 550,000 clones, with 60% to 80% found just once. Sequenced input: PBMCs. The origin of the receptors is a woman aged 40-49 years in good health. Some clones in this sample may be carry-over from other donors' samples. CDR3s include the opening cysteine and the closing phenylalanine or tryptophan. The D gene is left open where the match is weak. Rows give clone size only sometimes, using once, few, many, or a class for an expanded clone.

>TRBJ2-7|-|TRBV7-3|TRBD2
CASSLASGRIYEQYF
TGTGCCAGCAGCTTAGCTAGCGGGAGAATCTACGAGCAGTACTTC
>TRBJ2-3|-|TRBV2|TRBD2
CASNGLAEGTQYF
TGTGCCAGCAATGGGCTAGCGGAAGGTACGCAGTATTTT
>TRBJ2-3|-|TRBV7-2|-
CASSLTGTYSTDTQYF
TGTGCCAGCAGCTTGACCGGGACTTATAGCACAGATACGCAGTATTTT
>TRBJ1-3|-|TRBV6-1|TRBD1
CASSRTGEATIYF
TGTGCCAGCAGCCGGACAGGGGAAGCTACCATATATTTT
>TRBJ1-1|few|TRBV6-6|-
CASSYGGGIEAFF
TGTGCCAGCAGTTATGGTGGAGGTATTGAAGCTTTCTTT
>TRBJ1-2|-|TRBV4-1|-
CASSQDGDNPYGYTF
TGCGCCAGCAGCCAAGATGGGGACAACCCCTATGGCTACACCTTC
>TRBJ2-2|-|TRBV21-1|-
CASSKPRRGRTGELFF
TGTGCCAGCAGCAAACCTCGAAGGGGGCGTACCGGGGAGCTGTTTTTT
>TRBJ2-1|-|TRBV5-5|-
CASSFQPGLWYEQFF
TGTGCCAGCAGCTTCCAACCGGGACTCTGGTATGAGCAGTTCTTC
>TRBJ2-5|-|TRBV5-1|-
CASSQQETQYF
TGCGCCAGCAGCCAACAAGAGACCCAGTACTTC
>TRBJ1-2|-|TRBV18|-
CASSLGLGGYTF
TGTGCCAGCTCCCTTGGACTGGGTGGCTACACCTTC